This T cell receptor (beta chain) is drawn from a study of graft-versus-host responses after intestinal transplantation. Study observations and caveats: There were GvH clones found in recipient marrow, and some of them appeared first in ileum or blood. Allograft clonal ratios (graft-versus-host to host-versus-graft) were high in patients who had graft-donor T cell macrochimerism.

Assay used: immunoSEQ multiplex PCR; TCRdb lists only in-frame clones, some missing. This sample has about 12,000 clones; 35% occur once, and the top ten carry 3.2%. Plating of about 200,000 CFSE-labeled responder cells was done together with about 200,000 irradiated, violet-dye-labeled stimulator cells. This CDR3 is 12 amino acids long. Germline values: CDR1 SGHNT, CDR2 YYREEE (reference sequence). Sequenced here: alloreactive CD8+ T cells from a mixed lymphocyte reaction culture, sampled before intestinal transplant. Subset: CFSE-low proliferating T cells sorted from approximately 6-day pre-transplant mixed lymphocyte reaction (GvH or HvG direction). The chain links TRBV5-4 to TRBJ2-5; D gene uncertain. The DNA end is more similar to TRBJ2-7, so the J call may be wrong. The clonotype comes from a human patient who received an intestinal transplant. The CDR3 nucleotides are TGTGCCAGCAGCTTGTTAGGCTACGAGCAGTACTTC. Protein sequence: CASSLLGYEQYF.